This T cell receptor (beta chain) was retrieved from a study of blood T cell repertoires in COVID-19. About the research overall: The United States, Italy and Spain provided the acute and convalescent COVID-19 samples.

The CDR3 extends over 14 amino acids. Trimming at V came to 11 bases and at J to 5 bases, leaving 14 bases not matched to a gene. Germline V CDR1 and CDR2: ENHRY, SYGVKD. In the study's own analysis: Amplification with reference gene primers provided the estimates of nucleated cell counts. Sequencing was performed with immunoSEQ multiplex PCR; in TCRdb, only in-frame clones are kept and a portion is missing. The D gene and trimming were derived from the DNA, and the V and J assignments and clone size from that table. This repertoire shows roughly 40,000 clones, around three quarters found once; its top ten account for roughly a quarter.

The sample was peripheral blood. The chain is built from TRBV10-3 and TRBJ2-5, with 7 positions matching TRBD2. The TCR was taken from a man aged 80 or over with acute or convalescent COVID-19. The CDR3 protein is CASHLGGGGETQYF. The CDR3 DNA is TGTGCCTCCCATTTGGGGGGGGGAGGTGAGACCCAGTACTTC.